One sample yielded the 23 T cell receptor beta chains listed below, sequenced in a study of cytomegalovirus exposure and HLA in healthy donors. Primers for the PCR totalled 60 Vbeta and 13 Jbeta. Sequencing was performed with immunoSEQ multiplex PCR; in TCRdb, only in-frame clones are kept and a portion is missing. The sample holds 130,000 or so clones, about 8.5% seen once. Sequenced: PBMCs. These receptors came from a man in his forties in good health and CMV-seronegative.

Only a few counts were recorded for this clone. J is TRBJ2-5 and V is TRBV14; maybe TRBD2 (6 bases). Trimming removed 0 bases at V and 1 base at J, with 9 bases between. This CDR3 is 15 amino acids long. The germline V gene encodes CDR1 SGHDN and CDR2 FVKESK. DNA for the CDR3: TGTGCCAGCAGCCAAGACTGGGGACTCCAAGAGACCCAGTACTTC. This sequence encodes CASSQDWGLQETQYF.

This clone has a single count. The chain has TRBV9 and TRBJ2-2; maybe TRBD2 (6 bases). Deletions cut 5 bases from V and 2 bases from J, with 10 bases between. The length of the CDR3 is 14 residues. Per germline, CDR1 SGDLS and CDR2 YYNGEE. CDR3 sequence (DNA): TGTGCCAGCAGGCGGGACCTAAACACCGGGGAGCTGTTTTTT. This codes for CASRRDLNTGELFF.

V and J are TRBV2 and TRBJ2-2; D perhaps matches TRBD2 (5 bases). The V and J ends lost 7 bases and 4 bases respectively, with 16 bases between them. The CDR3 loop spans 15 amino acids. Germline loops: CDR1 SNHLY, CDR2 FYNNEI. The CDR3 DNA reads TGTGCCAGCACCTTATCACGGGGTGGCACCGGGGAGCTGTTTTTT. Translation gives CASTLSRGGTGELFF.

This chain joins TRBV5-1 and TRBJ2-1, with a weak D call TRBD1 (6 bases). Germline V lookup: CDR1 SGHRS, CDR2 YFSETQ. This CDR3 region has 16 residues. V was trimmed by 0 bases and J by 5 bases, leaving 15 bases between them. The DNA for the CDR3 is TGCGCCAGCAGCTTGGGGGGTGGGACAACTAACAATGAGCAGTTCTTC. Its translation is CASSLGGGTTNNEQFF.

There are a few counts of this clone. CDR3 sequence reads: CASSQSRQYEQYF. CDR3 coding DNA: TGCGCCAGCAGTCAATCGCGGCAGTACGAGCAGTACTTC. The J gene is TRBJ2-7, the V gene TRBV23-1; D is unresolved. TRBV23-1 is an open reading frame, and its role is uncertain. This CDR3 has 13 amino acids. Deletions cut 0 bases from V and 4 bases from J, with 7 bases between.

The J gene is TRBJ2-3, the V gene TRBV6-6, with 11 bases matching TRBD2. With 2 bases clipped from V and 2 bases from J, the junction kept 3 bases outside the gene matches. In germline, CDR1 is MNHNY, CDR2 SVGAGI (reference sequence). CDR3 length equals 16 residues. Here the CDR3 DNA reads TGTGCCAGCAGTTACGGGACTAGCGGATTCACAGATACGCAGTATTTT. Translation: CASSYGTSGFTDTQYF.

J is TRBJ2-4 and V is TRBV19, with TRBD1 identical over 9 bases. Germline V gene lookup returns CDR1 LNHDA and CDR2 SQIVND (reference sequence). This CDR3 spans 14 amino acids. The junction had 10 bases not matched to a gene; V was cut back by 10 bases and J by 6 bases. Here the CDR3 DNA reads TGTGCCACAGAAGCCGGGACAGGGATAAACATTCAGTACTTC. It translates to CATEAGTGINIQYF.

This clone turned up a few times. The rearrangement joins TRBV6-5 to TRBJ1-2; D is ambiguous. The V and J ends lost 0 bases and 0 bases respectively, with 11 bases between them. The CDR3 totals 16 residues. Germline V gene sequence: CDR1 MNHEY, CDR2 SVGAGI. CDR3 sequence: CASSYSKASANYGYTF. In nucleotides, the CDR3 is TGTGCCAGCAGTTACTCGAAGGCCAGCGCTAACTATGGCTACACCTTC.

This clone was counted between two and nine times. Germline is not matched at one junction end, which may reflect a read error. The chain joins TRBV6-5 to TRBJ1-1; 9 nucleotides line up with TRBD1. Germline CDR1 reads MNHEY; CDR2 reads SVGAGI. The CDR3 totals 15 residues. In DNA form, the CDR3 reads TGTGCCAGCAGTTCCCCGGGACAGGGAATGTCTGAGGCTTTCTTT. It codes for CASSSPGQGMSEAFF.

This clone was picked up a small number of times. The chain links TRBV5-1 to TRBJ1-5; 7 bases agree with TRBD1. Per the germline V gene, CDR1 is SGHRS and CDR2 is YFSETQ. The CDR3 sequence is 14 residues long. V trimming: 5 bases; J trimming: 3 bases; junction bases outside the gene matches: 5. The CDR3 here is CASSPGQANQPQHF. The DNA for the CDR3 is TGCGCCAGCAGTCCCGGACAGGCCAATCAGCCCCAGCATTTT.

The rearrangement joins TRBV7-9 to TRBJ2-7; a possible D gene is TRBD1 (6 bases). The CDR3 has 14 amino acids. V was clipped by 3 bases and J by 3 bases, with 12 bases between them. Germline CDR1 reads SEHNR; CDR2 reads FQNEAQ (reference sequence). The DNA of the CDR3 is TGTGCCAGCAGCTTGGGACATGGTGGCTACGAGCAGTACTTC. Encoded protein: CASSLGHGGYEQYF.

This clone has more than one count but fewer than ten. V is TRBV5-1 and J is TRBJ1-6; the D is unclear. The CDR3 is 15 amino acids. Germline CDR1 and CDR2: SGHRS and YFSETQ. Trimming shortened V by 0 bases and J by 4 bases, and 8 bases separated the two germline ends. The CDR3 DNA is TGCGCCAGCAGCTTGGGTTTTATGTATAATTCACCCCTCCACTTT. It encodes CASSLGFMYNSPLHF.

The gene calls are TRBV29-1 and TRBJ2-1, with 7 bases identical to TRBD2. Germline CDR1 SQVTM, CDR2 ANQGSEA. The V and J ends lost 5 bases and 7 bases, in that order; junction bases with no gene match: 8. The CDR3 is made up of 13 amino acids. This CDR3 reads CSVPGGGRNEQFF. Written as DNA, the CDR3 is TGCAGCGTTCCCGGCGGGGGTCGTAATGAGCAGTTCTTC.

A few counts support this clone. This chain connects TRBV27 to TRBJ2-6; perhaps TRBD2 as D (5 bases). There are 15 residues in the CDR3. CDR1 and CDR2 from the germline V gene are MNHEY and SMNVEV (reference sequence). The V and J ends lost 8 bases and 0 bases respectively, with 11 bases between them. The CDR3 nucleotides are TGTGCCAGCGGCTCGGGGAGCTCTGGGGCCAACGTCCTGACTTTC. Its protein is CASGSGSSGANVLTF.

V and J are TRBV5-1 and TRBJ1-2, with a tentative D call TRBD1 (6 bases). CDR3 size: 14 residues. CDR1 is SGHRS and CDR2 is YFSETQ in the germline V gene. The V gene lost 3 bases and the J gene lost 2 bases, with 11 bases spanning the gap. DNA of the CDR3: TGCGCCAGCAGCTCGGGGGGCCGGAACTATGGCTACACCTTC. Protein: CASSSGGRNYGYTF. The full variable domain, with the rest looked up from reference TRBV5-1 and TRBJ1-2, is KAGVTQTPRYLIKTRGQQVTLSCSPISGHRSVSWYQQTPGQGLQFLFEYFSETQRNKGNFPGRFSGRQFSNSRSEMNVSTLELGDSALYLCASSSGGRNYGYTFGSGTRLTVV.

This clone was detected only a few times. V usage is TRBV28 and J usage is TRBJ1-5; TRBD1 aligns across 9 bases. J was trimmed by 5 bases and V by 5 bases; bases with no gene match: 10. Germline values: CDR1 MDHEN, CDR2 SYDVKM. The CDR3 runs to 16 residues. CDR3 in amino acids: CASSPLQGAIYQPQHF. In DNA, the CDR3 is TGTGCCAGCAGTCCGCTACAGGGGGCGATATATCAGCCCCAGCATTTT. The complete variable domain, with remaining parts taken from reference TRBV28 and TRBJ1-5, reads DVKVTQSSRYLVKRTGEKVFLECVQDMDHENMFWYRQDPGLGLRLIYFSYDVKMKEKGDIPEGYSVSREKKERFSLILESASTNQTSMYLCASSPLQGAIYQPQHFGDGTRLSIL.

Written as DNA, the CDR3 is TGTGCCAGCAGGGCCGGGACTAGCGGGGGGGCGGATACGCAGTATTTT. It is translated as CASRAGTSGGADTQYF. The chain combines TRBV5-4 with TRBJ2-3; TRBD2 aligns across 16 bases. The CDR3 totals 16 residues. Germline CDR1 and CDR2: SGHNT and YYREEE (reference sequence). Trimming took 5 bases from V and 6 from J; bases not matched to a gene: 6.

This clone showed up many times. This chain joins TRBV19 and TRBJ1-1; no reliable D call. Trimming took 4 bases from V and 3 from J, leaving 9 bases between them. Per the germline V gene, CDR1 is LNHDA and CDR2 is SQIVND (reference sequence). This CDR3 is 13 amino acids long. CDR3 residues: CASSTDTDTEAFF. In DNA form, the CDR3 reads TGTGCCAGTAGTACCGACACCGACACTGAAGCTTTCTTT.

There are a few counts of this clone. The chain uses TRBV6-1 and TRBJ1-2; D gene unclear. Per the germline V gene, CDR1 is MNHNS and CDR2 is SASEGT. Trimming took off 10 bases at V and 2 bases at J, with 20 bases between the two ends. This CDR3 region has 15 residues. The DNA for the CDR3 is TGTGCCAACACCGAGTGGCAGGAATACAACTATGGCTACACCTTC. Translation: CANTEWQEYNYGYTF.

V gene TRBV7-3 combines with J gene TRBJ2-7; tentative D call: TRBD2 (5 bases). Trimming left V 2 bases short and J 1 base short, with 9 bases between. Germline V lookup: CDR1 SGHTA, CDR2 FQGTGA. The CDR3 extends over 14 amino acids. CDR3 nucleotides: TGTGCCAGCAGCTTACGAGGGCTATCCTACGAGCAGTACTTC. It specifies CASSLRGLSYEQYF. Full variable domain (outside the CDR3, taken from reference TRBV7-3 and TRBJ2-7): GAGVSQTPSNKVTEKGKYVELRCDPISGHTALYWYRQSLGQGPEFLIYFQGTGAADDSGLPNDRFFAVRPEGSVSTLKIQRTERGDSAVYLCASSLRGLSYEQYFGPGTRLTVT.

This clone has only a few counts. This rearrangement joins TRBV7-2 to TRBJ1-5; tentatively, D is TRBD1 (6 bases). V was cut by 1 base and J by 5 bases, with 9 bases left in between. The germline V gene encodes CDR1 SGHTA and CDR2 FQGNSA. The CDR3 has 14 residues. The CDR3 here is CASSLEGVYQPQHF. The CDR3 DNA sequence: TGTGCCAGCAGCTTAGAGGGGGTCTATCAGCCCCAGCATTTT.

The CDR3 nucleotides read TGTGCCAGCAGCGTAGGTGAGCAGCCCCAGCATTTT. It yields the protein CASSVGEQPQHF. V usage is TRBV9 and J usage is TRBJ1-5; unclear D gene. The CDR3 contains 12 residues. Between the trimmed V and J ends, which lost 0 bases and 7 bases, there was a span of 5 bases. The germline CDR1 and CDR2 sequences are SGDLS and YYNGEE.

The genes are TRBV6-1 and TRBJ2-7, with 9 positions matching TRBD1. J gave up 6 bases and V 7 bases, and 7 bases lay outside the gene matches. The CDR3 is 13 residues long. From germline, CDR1 is MNHNS and CDR2 SASEGT. The CDR3 is CASNWDRVREQYF. As DNA, the CDR3 is TGTGCCAGCAATTGGGACAGGGTTCGCGAGCAGTACTTC.